This entry features one T cell receptor (beta chain) sequence. The antigen is not known. CDR1 is MDHEN, CDR2 SYDVKM, per germline. The CDR3 is 16 amino acids. The V and J ends lost 4 bases and 4 bases, in that order; junction bases with no gene match: 5. The sample comes from a study of OX40 agonist ivuxolimab in advanced cancers. In the study overall: Prior anti-PD-1, anti-PD-L1 or anti-CTLA-4 therapy was allowed; around 40% had some. General study points: The study found that CD8+ T cells averaged more expanded clones than CD4+.

Generated by immunoSEQ multiplex PCR, the TCRdb table keeps only in-frame clones and is missing some. The sample includes about 19,000 clones, around 80% seen only once; the top ten take roughly 29%. V gene TRBV28 combines with J gene TRBJ2-1; TRBD2 matches at 12 bases. This clonotype originated in an adult with an advanced solid tumor such as melanoma, head and neck, liver or kidney cancer. The specimen was CD4+ or CD8+ T cells sorted from blood, collected in a trial of the OX40 agonist ivuxolimab. The CDR3 region has the DNA TGTGCCAGCAGTTCTCCTCTAGCGGGGGGGTACAATGAGCAGTTCTTC. This encodes CASSSPLAGGYNEQFF.